This T cell receptor beta chain was sequenced during a study of T cells in localized non-small cell lung cancer. Whole-study results and caveats: Adjacent lung tissue had a median 57 of the top 100 clones found in the tumor.

Sequencing used immunoSEQ multiplex PCR; TCRdb keeps in-frame clones, though not all of them. The data hold around 26,000 clones, with 70% to 90% observed a single time. This clone was detected once. Its antigen is still unknown. Germline CDR1 reads MNHEY; CDR2 reads SMNVEV (reference sequence). This CDR3 has 13 residues. V lost 2 bases to trimming and J lost 2 bases, with 5 bases between them. This clonotype was sampled from a woman between 18 and 55 years old with stage I lung adenocarcinoma. Here the sequenced sample was peripheral blood, taken before any cancer treatment. This sequence joins TRBV27 and TRBJ2-3, with no clear D. The CDR3 reads CASSLVYTDTQYF. As DNA, the CDR3 is TGTGCCAGCAGTTTAGTATACACAGATACGCAGTATTTT.